This entry describes one T cell receptor beta chain. These data come from a study of beta chain features in type 1 diabetes. Germline CDR1 SGHTA, CDR2 FQGNSA. The CDR3 is 12 residues long. Trimming took 1 base from V and 10 from J, leaving 10 bases between them. The entirety of the isolated RNA underwent reverse transcription, so expressed TCRB transcripts were sequenced. An average of around 3.9 million reads was obtained for naive, central memory and regulatory T cell samples. Profiled with immunoSEQ multiplex PCR; TCRdb holds only in-frame clones, not every one. In the table there are some 500,000 clones, roughly 11% of which are singletons. CD45RO/CCR7/CD25/CD127/CD95/CD27 sorting isolated CD4+ naive, central memory, regulatory and stem cell-like memory cells.

Sequencing was done on a sample of naive CD4+ T cells from blood. The sequence was obtained from a woman between 18 and 29 years old in good health. The J gene is TRBJ1-2, the V gene TRBV7-2; D ambiguous. This CDR3 reads CASSLVNTNYTF. In DNA form, the CDR3 reads TGTGCCAGCAGCTTAGTAAACACCAACTACACCTTC. Variable domain in full (rest from reference TRBV7-2 and TRBJ1-2): GAGVSQSPSNKVTEKGKDVELRCDPISGHTALYWYRQSLGQGLEFLIYFQGNSAPDKSGLPSDRFSAERTGGSVSTLTIQRTQQEDSAVYLCASSLVNTNYTFGSGTRLTVV.